The clone carrying this T cell receptor beta chain came up a few times. The CDR3 is 18 residues long. CDR1 and CDR2 from the germline V gene are SEHNR and FQNEAQ (reference sequence). Trimming took off 1 base at V and 9 bases at J, with 25 bases between the two ends. Patients chosen for sequencing had shown CD8+CD57+ cell expansion by flow cytometry. This specimen belongs to a study of CD8+CD57+ T cells in acquired aplastic anemia. Across the study: The study obtained an average of about 3.2 ug of DNA from sorted CD4+ and CD8+ cells.

Genomic DNA was employed as the template in profiling TCR beta VDJ and CDR3. TCRdb reanalysed the reads using MiXCR and keeps one entry per CDR3 protein. The repertoire holds around 200,000 distinct CDR3 sequences, with nearly 65% as singletons. This TCR came from a human donor with aplastic anemia. The rearrangement links TRBV7-9 to TRBJ2-4; possibly TRBD2 for D (7 bases). What was sequenced was sorted CD4+, CD8+, or CD8+CD57+ T cells (not recorded which) from PBMCs. CDR3 in DNA: TGTGCCAGCAGCTTAGTGGGGGGGGGGGGCGCATATTTGAGCATTCAGTACTTC. Translation: CASSLVGGGGAYLSIQYF.